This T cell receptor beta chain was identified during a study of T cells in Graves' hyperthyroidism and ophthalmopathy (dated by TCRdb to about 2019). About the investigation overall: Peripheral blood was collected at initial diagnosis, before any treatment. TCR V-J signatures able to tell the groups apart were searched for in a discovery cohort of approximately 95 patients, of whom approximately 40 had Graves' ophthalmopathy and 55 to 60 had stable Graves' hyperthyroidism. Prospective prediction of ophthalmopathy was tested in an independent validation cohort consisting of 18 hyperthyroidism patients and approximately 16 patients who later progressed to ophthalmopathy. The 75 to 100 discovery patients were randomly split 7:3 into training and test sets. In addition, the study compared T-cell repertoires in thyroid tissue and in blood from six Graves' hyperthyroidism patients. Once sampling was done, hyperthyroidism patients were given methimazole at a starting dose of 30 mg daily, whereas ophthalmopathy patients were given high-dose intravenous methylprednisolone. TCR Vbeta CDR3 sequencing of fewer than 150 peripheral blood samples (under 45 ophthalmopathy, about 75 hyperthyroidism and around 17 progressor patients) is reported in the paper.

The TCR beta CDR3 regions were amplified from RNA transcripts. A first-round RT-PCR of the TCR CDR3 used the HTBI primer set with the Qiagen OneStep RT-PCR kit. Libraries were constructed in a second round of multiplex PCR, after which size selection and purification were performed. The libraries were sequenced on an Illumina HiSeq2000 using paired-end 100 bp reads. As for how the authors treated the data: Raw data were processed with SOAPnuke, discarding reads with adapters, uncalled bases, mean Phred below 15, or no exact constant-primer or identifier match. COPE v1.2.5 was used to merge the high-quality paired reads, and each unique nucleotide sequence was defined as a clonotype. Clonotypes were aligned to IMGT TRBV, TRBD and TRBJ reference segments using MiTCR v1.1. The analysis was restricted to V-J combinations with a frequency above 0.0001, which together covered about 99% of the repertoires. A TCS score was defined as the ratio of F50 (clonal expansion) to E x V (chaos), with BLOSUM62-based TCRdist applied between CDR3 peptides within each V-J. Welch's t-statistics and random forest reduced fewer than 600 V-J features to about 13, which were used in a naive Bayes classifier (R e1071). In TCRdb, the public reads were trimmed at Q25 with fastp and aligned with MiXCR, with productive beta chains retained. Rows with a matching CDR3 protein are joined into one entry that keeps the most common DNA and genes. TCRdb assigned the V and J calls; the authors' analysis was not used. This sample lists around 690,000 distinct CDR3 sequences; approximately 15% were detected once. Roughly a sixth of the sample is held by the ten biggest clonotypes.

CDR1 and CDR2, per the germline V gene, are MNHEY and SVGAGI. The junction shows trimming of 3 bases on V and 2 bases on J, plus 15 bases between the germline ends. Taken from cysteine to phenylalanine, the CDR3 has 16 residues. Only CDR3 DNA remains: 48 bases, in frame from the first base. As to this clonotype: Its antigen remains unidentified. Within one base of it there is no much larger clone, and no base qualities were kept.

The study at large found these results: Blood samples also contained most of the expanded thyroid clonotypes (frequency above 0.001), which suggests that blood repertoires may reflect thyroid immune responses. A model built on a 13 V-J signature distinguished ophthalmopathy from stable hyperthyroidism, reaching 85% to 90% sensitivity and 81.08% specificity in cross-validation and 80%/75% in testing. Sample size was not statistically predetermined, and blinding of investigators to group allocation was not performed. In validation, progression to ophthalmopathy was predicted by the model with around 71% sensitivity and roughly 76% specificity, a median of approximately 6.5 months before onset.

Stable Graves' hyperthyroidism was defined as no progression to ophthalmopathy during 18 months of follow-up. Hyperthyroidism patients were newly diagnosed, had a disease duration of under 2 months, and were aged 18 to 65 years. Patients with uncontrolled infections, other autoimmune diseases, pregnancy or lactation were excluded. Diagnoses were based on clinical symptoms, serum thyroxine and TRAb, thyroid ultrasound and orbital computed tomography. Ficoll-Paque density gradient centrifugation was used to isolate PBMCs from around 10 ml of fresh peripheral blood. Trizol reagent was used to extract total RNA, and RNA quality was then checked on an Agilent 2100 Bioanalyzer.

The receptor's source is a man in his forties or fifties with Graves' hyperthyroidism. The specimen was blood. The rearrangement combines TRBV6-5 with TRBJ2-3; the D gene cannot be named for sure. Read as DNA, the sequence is TGTGCCAGCAGTTATGGTTCAAGCGCCTTCACAGATACGCAGTATTTT. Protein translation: CASSYGSSAFTDTQYF.